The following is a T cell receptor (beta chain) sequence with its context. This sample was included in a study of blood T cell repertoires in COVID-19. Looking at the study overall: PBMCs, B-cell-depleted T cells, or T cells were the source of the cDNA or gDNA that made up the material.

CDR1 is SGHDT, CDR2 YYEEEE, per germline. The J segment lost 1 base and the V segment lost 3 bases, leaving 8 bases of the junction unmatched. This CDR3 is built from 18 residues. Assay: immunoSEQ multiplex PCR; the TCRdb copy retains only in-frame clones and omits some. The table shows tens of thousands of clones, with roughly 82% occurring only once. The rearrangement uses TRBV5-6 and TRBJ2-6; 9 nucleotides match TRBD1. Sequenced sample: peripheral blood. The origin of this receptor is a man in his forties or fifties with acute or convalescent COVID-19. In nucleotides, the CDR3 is TGTGCCAGCAGCTCTGCCGGGACAGGGAGGTCTGGGGCCAACGTCCTGACTTTC. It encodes CASSSAGTGRSGANVLTF.